This T cell receptor (beta chain) derives from a study of T cells after posttransplantation cyclophosphamide. On this clone itself: Its antigen is unidentified.

Cyclophosphamide on days +3 and +4 followed busulfan-fludarabine conditioning and a marrow graft. V was pared by 5 bases and J by 0 bases, with 11 bases between. The CDR3 spans 14 residues. In germline, CDR1 is SGHRS, CDR2 YFSETQ. Overall study findings and caveats: TRB clonality was highly associated with recipient CMV seropositivity and reactivation. Donor-recipient repertoire similarity was low at 1-2 months, rising over year one.

Profiled with immunoSEQ multiplex PCR; TCRdb holds only in-frame clones, not every one. The repertoire holds 6,000 to 7,500 clones, roughly four fifths seen once, with roughly 20% in the top ten. The sequence derives from a female patient in her fifties or sixties who received an allogeneic stem cell transplant from a related donor, was CMV-positive, and had no GVHD. Some T cells may have come from the graft donor. The chain employs TRBV5-1 and TRBJ1-1; possible D gene TRBD1, 6 bases. The sample in question was PBMCs, obtained after allogeneic stem cell transplant with posttransplant cyclophosphamide. CDR3 nucleotides: TGCGCCAGCAGTCCCACAGGGATGAACACTGAAGCTTTCTTT. Its translation is CASSPTGMNTEAFF.